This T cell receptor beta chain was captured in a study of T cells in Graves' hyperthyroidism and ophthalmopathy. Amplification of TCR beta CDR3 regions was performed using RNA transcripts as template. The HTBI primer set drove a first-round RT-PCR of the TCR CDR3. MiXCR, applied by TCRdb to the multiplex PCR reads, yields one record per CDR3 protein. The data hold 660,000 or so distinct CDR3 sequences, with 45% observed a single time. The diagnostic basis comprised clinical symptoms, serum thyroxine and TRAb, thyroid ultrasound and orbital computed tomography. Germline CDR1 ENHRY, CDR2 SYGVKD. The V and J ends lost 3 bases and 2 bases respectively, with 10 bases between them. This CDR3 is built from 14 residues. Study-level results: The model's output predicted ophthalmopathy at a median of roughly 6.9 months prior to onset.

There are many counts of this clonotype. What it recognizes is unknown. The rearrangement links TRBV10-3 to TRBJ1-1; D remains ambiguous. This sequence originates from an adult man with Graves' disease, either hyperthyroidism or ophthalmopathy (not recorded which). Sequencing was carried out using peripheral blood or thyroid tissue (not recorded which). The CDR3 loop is CAISDPSANTEAFF. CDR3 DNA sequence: TGTGCCATCAGTGACCCCTCAGCTAACACTGAAGCTTTCTTT.